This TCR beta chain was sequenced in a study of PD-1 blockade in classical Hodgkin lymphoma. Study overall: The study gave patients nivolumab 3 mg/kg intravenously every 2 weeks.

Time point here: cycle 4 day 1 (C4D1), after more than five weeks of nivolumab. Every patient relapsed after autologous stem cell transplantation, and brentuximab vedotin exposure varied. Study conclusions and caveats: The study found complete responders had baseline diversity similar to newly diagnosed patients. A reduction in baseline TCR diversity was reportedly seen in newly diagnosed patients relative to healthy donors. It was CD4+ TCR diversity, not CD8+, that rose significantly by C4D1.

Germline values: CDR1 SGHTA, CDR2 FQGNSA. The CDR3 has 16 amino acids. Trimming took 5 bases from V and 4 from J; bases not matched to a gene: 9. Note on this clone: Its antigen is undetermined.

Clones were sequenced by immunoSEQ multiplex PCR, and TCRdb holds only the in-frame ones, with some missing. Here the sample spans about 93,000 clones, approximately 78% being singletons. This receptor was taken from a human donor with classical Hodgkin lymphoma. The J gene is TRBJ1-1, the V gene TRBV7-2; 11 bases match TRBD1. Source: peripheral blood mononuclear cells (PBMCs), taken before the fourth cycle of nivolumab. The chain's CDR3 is CASSLRAGTGGTEAFF. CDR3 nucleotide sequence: TGTGCCAGCAGCCTACGGGCGGGGACAGGGGGCACTGAAGCTTTCTTT.